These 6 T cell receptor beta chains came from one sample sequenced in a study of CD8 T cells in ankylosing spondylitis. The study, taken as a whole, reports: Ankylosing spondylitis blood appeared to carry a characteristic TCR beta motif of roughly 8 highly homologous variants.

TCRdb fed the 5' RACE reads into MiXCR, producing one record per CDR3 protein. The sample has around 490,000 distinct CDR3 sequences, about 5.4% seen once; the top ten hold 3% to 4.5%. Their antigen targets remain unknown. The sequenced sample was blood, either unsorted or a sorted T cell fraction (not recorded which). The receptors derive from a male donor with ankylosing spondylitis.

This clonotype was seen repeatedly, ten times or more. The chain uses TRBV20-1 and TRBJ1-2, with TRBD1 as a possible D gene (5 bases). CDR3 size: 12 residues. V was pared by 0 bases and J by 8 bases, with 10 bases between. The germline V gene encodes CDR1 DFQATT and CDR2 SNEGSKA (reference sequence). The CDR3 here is CSARDLGGGYTF. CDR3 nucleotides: TGCAGTGCTAGAGATCTTGGGGGAGGCTACACCTTC.

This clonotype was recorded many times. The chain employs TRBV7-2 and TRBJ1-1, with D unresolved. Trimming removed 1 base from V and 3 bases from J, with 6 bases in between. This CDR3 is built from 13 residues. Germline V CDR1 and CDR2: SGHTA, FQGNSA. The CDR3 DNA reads TGTGCCAGCAGCTTAGGCCCGTACACTGAAGCTTTCTTT. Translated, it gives CASSLGPYTEAFF.

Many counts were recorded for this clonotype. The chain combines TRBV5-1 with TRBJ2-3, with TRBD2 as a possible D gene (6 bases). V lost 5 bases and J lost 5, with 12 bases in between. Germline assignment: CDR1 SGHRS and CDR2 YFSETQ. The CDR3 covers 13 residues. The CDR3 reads CASRREREDTQYF. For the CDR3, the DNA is TGCGCCAGCAGGCGGGAAAGGGAAGATACGCAGTATTTT.

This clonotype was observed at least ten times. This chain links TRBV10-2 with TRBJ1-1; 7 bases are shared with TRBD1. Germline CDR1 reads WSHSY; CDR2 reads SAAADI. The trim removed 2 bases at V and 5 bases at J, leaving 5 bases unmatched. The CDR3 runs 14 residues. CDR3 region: CASSELGGQTEAFF. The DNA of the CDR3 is TGCGCCAGCAGTGAGCTAGGGGGCCAGACTGAAGCTTTCTTT.

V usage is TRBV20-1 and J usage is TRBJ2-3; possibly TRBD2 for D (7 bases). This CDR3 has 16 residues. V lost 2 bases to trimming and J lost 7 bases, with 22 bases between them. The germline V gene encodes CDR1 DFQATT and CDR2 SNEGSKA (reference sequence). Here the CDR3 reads CSARSTREGGKNTQYF. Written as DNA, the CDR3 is TGCAGTGCTAGATCAACGAGGGAGGGGGGTAAAAATACGCAGTATTTT.

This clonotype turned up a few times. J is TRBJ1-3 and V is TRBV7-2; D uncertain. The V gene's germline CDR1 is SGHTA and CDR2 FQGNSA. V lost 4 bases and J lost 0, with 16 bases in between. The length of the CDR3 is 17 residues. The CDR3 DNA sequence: TGTGCCAGCAGCTCACTCCCTCAACTGAGCTCTGGAAACACCATATATTTT. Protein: CASSSLPQLSSGNTIYF. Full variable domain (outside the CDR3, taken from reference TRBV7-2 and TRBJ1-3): GAGVSQSPSNKVTEKGKDVELRCDPISGHTALYWYRQSLGQGLEFLIYFQGNSAPDKSGLPSDRFSAERTGGSVSTLTIQRTQQEDSAVYLCASSSLPQLSSGNTIYFGEGSWLTVV.